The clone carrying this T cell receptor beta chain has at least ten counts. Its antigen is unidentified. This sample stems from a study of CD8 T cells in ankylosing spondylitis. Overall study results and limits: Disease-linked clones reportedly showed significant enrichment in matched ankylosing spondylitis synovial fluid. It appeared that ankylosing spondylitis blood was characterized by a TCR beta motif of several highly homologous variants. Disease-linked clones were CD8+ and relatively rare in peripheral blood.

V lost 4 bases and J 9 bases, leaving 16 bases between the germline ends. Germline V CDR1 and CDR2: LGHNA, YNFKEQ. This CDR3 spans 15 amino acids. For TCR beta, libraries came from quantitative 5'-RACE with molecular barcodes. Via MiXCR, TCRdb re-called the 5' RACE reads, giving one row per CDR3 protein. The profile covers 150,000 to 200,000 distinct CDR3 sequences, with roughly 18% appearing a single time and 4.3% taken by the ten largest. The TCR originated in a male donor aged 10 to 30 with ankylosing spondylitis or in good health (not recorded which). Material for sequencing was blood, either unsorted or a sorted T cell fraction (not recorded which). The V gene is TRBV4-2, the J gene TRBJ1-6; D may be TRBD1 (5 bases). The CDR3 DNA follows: TGTGCCAGCAGCCCCGAGGTCCGGGGGAGTTCACCCCTCCACTTT. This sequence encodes CASSPEVRGSSPLHF.